A single sample is the source of the 27 T cell receptor beta chains below, sequenced in a study of cytomegalovirus exposure and HLA in healthy donors (dated 2017 in TCRdb). Receptor libraries were prepared by the immunoSEQ multiplex PCR assay. For the multiplex PCR, a mixture combining 60 forward primers for TCR Vbeta segments and 13 reverse primers for TCR Jbeta segments was used. Drawn from immuneACCESS, this table holds only the in-frame rearrangements with V and J called that TCRdb kept. Clones are partly lost; checked studies trace under half to an unresolved V gene and leave the rest unexplained. This sample comprises about 120,000 clones, 70% to 85% of them detected only once. The top ten clonotypes cover approximately 4.2% of the sample. The sample comprised PBMCs. These TCRs come from a male donor in good health and CMV-seropositive.

This sequence joins TRBV2 and TRBJ2-5, with 7 bases fitting TRBD1. CDR3 length equals 14 residues. V shed 1 base and J 5 bases; nucleotides not matched to a gene: 4. The V gene's germline CDR1 is SNHLY and CDR2 FYNNEI. The CDR3 DNA reads TGTGCCAGCAGTGAAGAGAAGGGGGCTGAGACCCAGTACTTC. Translation gives CASSEEKGAETQYF.

This rearrangement joins TRBV5-4 to TRBJ2-2, with D unclear. Germline V gene data show CDR1 as SGHNT and CDR2 as YYREEE (reference sequence). The CDR3 totals 15 residues. V lost 1 base to trimming and J lost 7 bases, with 14 bases between them. The CDR3 DNA follows: TGTGCCAGCAGCTTGAGCACAGAAACCAACGGGGAGCTGTTTTTT. Its translation: CASSLSTETNGELFF.

The V and J genes are TRBV5-1 and TRBJ2-7, with 7 bases aligning to TRBD1. The V segment lost 3 bases and the J segment 0 bases; nucleotides outside the gene matches: 6. CDR1 and CDR2 (germline): SGHRS, YFSETQ. The CDR3 is 15 residues long. CDR3 loop: CASSYRGIPSYEQYF. Written as DNA, the CDR3 is TGCGCCAGCAGCTACAGGGGAATCCCCTCCTACGAGCAGTACTTC.

The chain uses TRBV4-1 and TRBJ2-1; no firm D call. The CDR3 is 14 amino acids. Germline CDR1 MGHRA, CDR2 YSYEKL. V was cut by 0 bases and J by 2 bases, with 5 bases left in between. CDR3 nucleotide sequence: TGCGCCAGCAGCCAAGATAAAACCTACAATGAGCAGTTCTTC. It codes for CASSQDKTYNEQFF.

This clone was seen a handful of times. The gene calls are TRBV18 and TRBJ1-6; no reliable D call. The CDR3 sequence is 20 residues long. Germline V gives CDR1 KGHSH, CDR2 LQKENI. V lost 3 bases, J lost 5 bases, and 26 bases lay in between. The DNA of the CDR3 is TGTGCCAGCTCACCGGTCGGACGATTCCTCGGACTAAATGATAATTCACCCCTCCACTTT. Amino acid sequence: CASSPVGRFLGLNDNSPLHF.

The J gene is TRBJ1-2, the V gene TRBV5-4; no clear D gene. Trimming pared 0 bases from V and 4 bases from J, leaving 10 bases between. Germline-derived CDR1 and CDR2 are SGHNT and YYREEE (reference sequence). This CDR3 comprises 14 residues. This CDR3 reads CASSLGVVSYGYTF. CDR3 sequence (DNA): TGTGCCAGCAGCTTGGGAGTAGTTTCCTATGGCTACACCTTC.

The CDR3 reads CASSPTGQGKEETQYF. The CDR3 nucleotides are TGTGCCAGCAGCCCTACCGGACAGGGGAAGGAAGAGACCCAGTACTTC. The chain couples TRBV5-6 to TRBJ2-5; 9 nucleotides match TRBD1. From germline, CDR1 is SGHDT and CDR2 YYEEEE. This CDR3 comprises 16 residues. The V and J ends lost 4 bases and 3 bases, in that order; junction bases with no gene match: 10.

This chain connects TRBV4-1 to TRBJ1-1; possibly TRBD1 for D (5 bases). The V gene lost 4 bases and the J gene lost 3 bases, with 15 bases spanning the gap. Germline lookup yields CDR1 MGHRA and CDR2 YSYEKL. The CDR3 contains 15 residues. CDR3 sequence (DNA): TGCGCCAGCAGCCGTAGGATGACAGCTCACACTGAAGCTTTCTTT. As protein: CASSRRMTAHTEAFF.

This clone has just one count. The chain links TRBV5-1 to TRBJ2-2, with 7 bases matching TRBD1. The CDR3 extends over 19 amino acids. V was pared by 7 bases and J by 2 bases, with 20 bases of the junction left unmatched. Germline assignment: CDR1 SGHRS and CDR2 YFSETQ. CDR3 residues: CASASFGQALRPNTGELFF. DNA of the CDR3: TGCGCCAGCGCATCCTTTGGACAGGCACTTAGGCCAAACACCGGGGAGCTGTTTTTT.

The V gene is TRBV28, the J gene TRBJ1-2; the match to TRBD1 covers 9 bases. Germline V gene sequence: CDR1 MDHEN, CDR2 SYDVKM. J gave up 7 bases and V 5 bases, and 14 bases lay outside the gene matches. The CDR3 is made up of 16 amino acids. This CDR3 reads CASSLGTGPNLGGYTF. The CDR3 nucleotides read TGTGCCAGCAGTCTAGGGACAGGGCCCAACCTCGGTGGCTACACCTTC.

This chain uses TRBV7-2 with TRBJ2-5; D possibly corresponds to TRBD2 (6 bases). The J call may be mistaken, given a closer DNA end match to TRBJ2-7. Germline loops: CDR1 SGHTA, CDR2 FQGNSA. The length of the CDR3 is 15 residues. The CDR3 coding sequence is TGTGCCAGCAGTTATGTTCCGGGAGCGGAGTACGAGCAGTACTTC. Its translation: CASSYVPGAEYEQYF.

J is TRBJ2-1 and V is TRBV28; TRBD2 matches at 10 bases. The CDR3 contains 14 residues. V trimming: 10 bases; J trimming: 2 bases; junction bases outside the gene matches: 5. Germline lookup yields CDR1 MDHEN and CDR2 SYDVKM. The DNA of the CDR3 is TGTGCCACCATAGCGGGGGGCGCCTACAATGAGCAGTTCTTC. Amino acid sequence: CATIAGGAYNEQFF.

In DNA form, the CDR3 reads TGTGCCAGCAGCCCCGGCCCCGACAGGAACTATGGCTACACCTTC. Protein product: CASSPGPDRNYGYTF. The gene calls are TRBV5-4 and TRBJ1-2; tentative D call: TRBD1 (6 bases). The CDR3 runs 15 residues. Trimming took 4 bases from V and 2 from J, leaving 15 bases between them. Germline CDR1 reads SGHNT; CDR2 reads YYREEE (reference sequence).

The J gene is TRBJ2-7, the V gene TRBV28; D remains unclear. The CDR3 consists of 12 residues. V was shortened by 3 bases and J by 3 bases, with 6 bases between the two germline ends. Germline V CDR1 and CDR2: MDHEN, SYDVKM. CDR3 sequence reads: CASSFQNYEQYF. In DNA, the CDR3 is TGTGCCAGCAGTTTCCAGAACTACGAGCAGTACTTC. Complete variable domain (other parts from reference TRBV28 and TRBJ2-7): DVKVTQSSRYLVKRTGEKVFLECVQDMDHENMFWYRQDPGLGLRLIYFSYDVKMKEKGDIPEGYSVSREKKERFSLILESASTNQTSMYLCASSFQNYEQYFGPGTRLTVT.

The chain carries TRBV2 and TRBJ2-5; 7 bases align to TRBD2. CDR1 and CDR2 from the germline V gene are SNHLY and FYNNEI. Germline trimming cut 2 bases from V and 4 bases from J; bases unmatched to any gene: 4. This CDR3 has 14 residues. The CDR3 protein is CASSELLAIETQYF. The DNA for the CDR3 is TGTGCCAGCAGTGAATTACTAGCGATAGAGACCCAGTACTTC.

This chain uses TRBV6-1 with TRBJ2-3, with D possibly being TRBD1 (6 bases). V shed 4 bases and J shed 6 bases, with 14 bases lying between them. Germline V gene sequence: CDR1 MNHNS, CDR2 SASEGT. This CDR3 comprises 14 residues. The CDR3: CASSGTAEGDTQYF. As DNA, the CDR3 is TGTGCCAGCAGTGGGACAGCTGAGGGGGATACGCAGTATTTT.

The CDR3 DNA sequence: TGTGCCAGCAGTGATGGGCTTGAAGCTTTCTTT. It is translated as CASSDGLEAFF. V and J are TRBV6-4 and TRBJ1-1; D remains ambiguous. Germline V gene sequence: CDR1 MRHNA, CDR2 SNTAGT. This CDR3 has 11 amino acids. V lost 3 bases and J 7 bases, leaving 6 bases between the germline ends.

V is TRBV28 and J is TRBJ1-6; D remains unclear. This CDR3 has 16 residues. Germline V gene sequence: CDR1 MDHEN, CDR2 SYDVKM. Trimming left V 2 bases short and J 4 bases short, with 12 bases between. The CDR3 sequence: CASSLGQNSYNSPLHF. CDR3 bases: TGTGCCAGCAGTTTAGGGCAGAACTCTTATAATTCACCCCTCCACTTT.

The table lists this clone with a few counts. The chain uses TRBV30 and TRBJ1-4, with D perhaps TRBD1 (6 bases). The germline V gene encodes CDR1 GTSNPN and CDR2 SVGIG (reference sequence). The ends were cut back, 0 bases at V and 0 bases at J, with 14 bases in the middle. The length of the CDR3 is 17 residues. Here the CDR3 reads CAWSVLGHFTTNEKLFF. Written as DNA, the CDR3 is TGTGCCTGGAGTGTACTGGGACACTTCACAACTAATGAAAAACTGTTTTTT.

V gene TRBV6-5 combines with J gene TRBJ1-5, with TRBD1 matching over 8 bases. V dropped 4 bases and J dropped 6; count of bases not matched to a gene: 8. The CDR3 runs to 15 residues. Germline lookup yields CDR1 MNHEY and CDR2 SVGAGI. For the CDR3, the DNA is TGTGCCAGCAGTTGGGACAGGACAGGAGGTCAGCCCCAGCATTTT. Protein product: CASSWDRTGGQPQHF.

This chain links TRBV10-3 with TRBJ1-5; D is unresolved. CDR1 is ENHRY and CDR2 is SYGVKD in the germline V gene. CDR3 size: 12 residues. With 2 bases removed from V and 6 bases from J, the gap between germline ends came to 5 bases. Written as DNA, the CDR3 is TGTGCCATCAGTGAGGTGAGTCAGCCCCAGCATTTT. It translates to CAISEVSQPQHF.

The gene calls are TRBV6-1 and TRBJ1-1, with D unresolved. The CDR3 spans 15 residues. V gave up 9 bases and J gave up 2 bases, with 19 bases separating them. Germline V lookup: CDR1 MNHNS, CDR2 SASEGT. The CDR3 sequence: CASQWSGGVNTEAFF. In DNA, the CDR3 is TGTGCCAGTCAATGGAGTGGAGGCGTAAACACTGAAGCTTTCTTT.

The chain joins TRBV7-2 to TRBJ1-6, with D perhaps TRBD1 (5 bases). The germline V and J ends were trimmed by 1 base and 10 bases, with 11 bases remaining between them. The CDR3 is 14 residues long. In germline, CDR1 is SGHTA, CDR2 FQGNSA. CDR3 loop: CASSLGQPESPLHF. The CDR3 DNA is TGTGCCAGCAGCTTAGGACAGCCTGAATCACCCCTCCACTTT.

CDR3 protein: CASSLGIAGGRNEQYF. The CDR3 coding sequence is TGTGCCAGCAGCTTGGGGATAGCGGGAGGGCGGAACGAGCAGTACTTC. The chain joins TRBV7-9 to TRBJ2-7; 11 positions agree with TRBD2. The CDR3 sequence is 16 residues long. Trimming took 3 bases from V and 5 from J; bases not matched to a gene: 9. Per the germline V gene, CDR1 is SEHNR and CDR2 is FQNEAQ (reference sequence). The complete variable domain, with remaining parts taken from reference TRBV7-9 and TRBJ2-7, reads DTGVSQNPRHKITKRGQNVTFRCDPISEHNRLYWYRQTLGQGPEFLTYFQNEAQLEKSRLLSDRFSAERPKGSFSTLEIQRTEQGDSAMYLCASSLGIAGGRNEQYFGPGTRLTVT.

This clone was recorded once. The chain links TRBV5-6 to TRBJ1-1, with TRBD1 as a possible D gene (6 bases). Trimming cost V 2 bases and J 4 bases, with 15 bases left between them. Germline assignment: CDR1 SGHDT and CDR2 YYEEEE. This CDR3 is 15 amino acids long. The CDR3 here is CASSLQGLPGTEAFF. The DNA for the CDR3 is TGTGCCAGCAGCTTACAGGGCCTCCCGGGCACTGAAGCTTTCTTT.

This clone was seen just once. This CDR3 is CSVSSPPSYNEQFF. CDR3 sequence (DNA): TGCAGCGTTAGCTCGCCGCCATCCTACAATGAGCAGTTCTTC. This sequence joins TRBV29-1 and TRBJ2-1, with unresolved D. The germline gives CDR1 SQVTM, CDR2 ANQGSEA. The V end lost 5 bases, the J end lost 1 base, and 12 bases lay between the germline ends. This CDR3 region has 14 residues.

This clone has just a few counts. The chain couples TRBV5-1 to TRBJ1-4, with 7 nucleotides matching TRBD1. The CDR3 length is 17 residues. CDR1 is SGHRS, CDR2 YFSETQ, per germline. Trimming removed 4 bases from V and 8 bases from J; junction bases left unmatched: 17. CDR3 region: CASSPNPTRGREEKLFF. The CDR3 bases are TGCGCCAGCAGCCCAAATCCCACAAGGGGGCGGGAAGAAAAACTGTTTTTT.